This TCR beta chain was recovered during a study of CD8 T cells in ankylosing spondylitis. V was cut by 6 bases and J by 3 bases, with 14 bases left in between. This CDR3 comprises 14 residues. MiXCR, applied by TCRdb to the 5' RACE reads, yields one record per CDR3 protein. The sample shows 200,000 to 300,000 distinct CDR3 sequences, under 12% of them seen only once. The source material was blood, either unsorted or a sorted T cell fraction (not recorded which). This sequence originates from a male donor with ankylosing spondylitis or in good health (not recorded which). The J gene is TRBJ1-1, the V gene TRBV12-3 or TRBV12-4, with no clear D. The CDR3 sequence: CASSFRAADTEAFF. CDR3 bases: TGTGCCAGCAGCTTCCGGGCAGCGGACACTGAAGCTTTCTTT.